This T cell receptor (beta chain) stems from a study of T-cell reconstitution after alpha-beta-depleted transplantation in children. General observations from the study: The main origin of T-cell counts and diversity one year after transplant was newly produced T cells. Recipient T cells and thymic progenitors that survived gave rise to the high TCRbeta diversity observed at day 60 in some patients. Several hundred expanded graft clones reportedly supplied alpha-beta T cells about two months after transplant.

Notes on this clonotype: Its antigen is not known.

During its preparation, the TCRbeta library received unique molecular identifiers. TCRdb analysed the PCR reads with MiXCR anew, one entry per CDR3 protein. The table has about a million distinct CDR3 sequences, about 30% seen once. This CDR3 has 16 residues. Germline assignment: CDR1 LGHNA and CDR2 YNFKEQ. The V segment lost 1 base and the J segment 2 bases; nucleotides outside the gene matches: 3. This receptor was taken from a boy younger than two who had a stem cell transplant for SCID, so the T cells may come from the graft donor. The sequenced sample was PBMCs, mostly from graft donor cells, obtained 360 days after TCRalphabeta/CD19-depleted stem cell transplant. The V gene is TRBV4-2, the J gene TRBJ2-1, with 9 bases matching TRBD2. The CDR3 region has the DNA TGTGCCAGCAGCCAAGGGCGGACTAGCGCCTACAATGAGCAGTTCTTC. This codes for CASSQGRTSAYNEQFF.